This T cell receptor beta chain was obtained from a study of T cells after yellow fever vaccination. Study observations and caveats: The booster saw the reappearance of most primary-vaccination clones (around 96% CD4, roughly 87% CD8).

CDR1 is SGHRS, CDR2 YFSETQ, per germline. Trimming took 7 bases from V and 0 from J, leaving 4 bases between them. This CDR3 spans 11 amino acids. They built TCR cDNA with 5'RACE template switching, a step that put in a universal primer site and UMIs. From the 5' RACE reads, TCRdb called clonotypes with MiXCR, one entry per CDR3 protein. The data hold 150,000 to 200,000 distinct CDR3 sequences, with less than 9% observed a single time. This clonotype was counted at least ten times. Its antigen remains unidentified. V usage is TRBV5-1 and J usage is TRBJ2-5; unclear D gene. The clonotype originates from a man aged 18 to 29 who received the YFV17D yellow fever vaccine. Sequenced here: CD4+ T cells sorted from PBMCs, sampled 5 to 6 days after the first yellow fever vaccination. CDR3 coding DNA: TGCGCCAGCCCCGACCAAGAGACCCAGTACTTC. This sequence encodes CASPDQETQYF.